Listed here are 17 T cell receptor beta chains from one sample, sequenced in a study of shared clonotypes between healthy human individuals. Generated by immunoSEQ multiplex PCR, the TCRdb table keeps only in-frame clones and is missing some. This sample carries a few million clones, 90% to 95% of them seen once, and the ten largest clones take 0.13% to 0.15%. Sequencing was performed on naive CD4+ T cells sorted from blood. Subset specified: CD45RA+ positively selected. The source of these receptors is a man aged 18 to 35 in good health.

The chain employs TRBV6-1 and TRBJ2-3; tentatively, D is TRBD2 (5 bases). The CDR3 contains 13 residues. The V and J ends lost 5 bases and 2 bases respectively, with 8 bases between them. Germline CDR1 reads MNHNS; CDR2 reads SASEGT. CDR3 nucleotide sequence: TGTGCCAGCAGTCTTGACTACACAGATACGCAGTATTTT. Translated: CASSLDYTDTQYF.

This chain connects TRBV18 to TRBJ2-7; D is tentatively TRBD1 or TRBD2 (5 bases each). Trimming pared 0 bases from V and 3 bases from J, leaving 9 bases between. CDR1 is KGHSH and CDR2 is LQKENI in the germline V gene. The length of the CDR3 is 14 residues. CDR3 residues: CASSPPRGGYEQYF. The CDR3 bases are TGTGCCAGCTCACCACCGAGGGGTGGCTACGAGCAGTACTTC.

The chain combines TRBV6-1 with TRBJ1-1, with TRBD1 as a possible D gene (5 bases). The CDR3 totals 19 residues. V was clipped by 2 bases and J by 2 bases, with 24 bases between them. Germline V gene sequence: CDR1 MNHNS, CDR2 SASEGT. CDR3 amino acids: CASSEREDLVGERNTEAFF. CDR3 sequence (DNA): TGTGCCAGCAGTGAACGAGAAGATTTGGTAGGGGAAAGAAACACTGAAGCTTTCTTT.

This clone was detected once. This chain joins TRBV11-3 and TRBJ2-2; 10 positions agree with TRBD1. Germline V gene data show CDR1 as SGHNT and CDR2 as YENEEA. J lost 5 bases, V lost 7 bases, and 16 bases had no gene match. The CDR3 loop spans 18 amino acids. CDR3 DNA: TGTGCCAGCACTTTAAGGCGCGGGACAGGGGACGATACCGGGGAGCTGTTTTTT. Protein: CASTLRRGTGDDTGELFF.

The chain combines TRBV9 with TRBJ2-1; D is undetermined. V lost 0 bases, J lost 0 bases, and 13 bases lay in between. Germline values: CDR1 SGDLS, CDR2 YYNGEE. The CDR3 contains 17 residues. CDR3: CASSVDKARSSYNEQFF. The CDR3 nucleotides are TGTGCCAGCAGCGTAGATAAGGCGAGGAGCTCCTACAATGAGCAGTTCTTC.

As regards this clone: Other DNA sequences from this sample encode an identical CDR3 as well. As DNA, the CDR3 is TGTGCCAGCAGTCTAGACAGGGCCAACACTGAAGCTTTCTTT. Translated, it gives CASSLDRANTEAFF. The chain recombines TRBV27 with TRBJ1-1; 7 nucleotides match TRBD1. This CDR3 contains 14 residues. Trimming took 5 bases from V and 2 from J; bases not matched to a gene: 5. Germline V gene lookup returns CDR1 MNHEY and CDR2 SMNVEV (reference sequence).

The CDR3 DNA reads TGCGCCAGCAGCCTCGCGCCCGCTGGCGGGAGCTCCTACAATGAGCAGTTCTTC. It is translated as CASSLAPAGGSSYNEQFF. The chain employs TRBV4-3 and TRBJ2-1; the match to TRBD2 covers 7 bases. The trim removed 4 bases at V and 0 bases at J, leaving 12 bases unmatched. The CDR3 has 18 amino acids. Germline CDR1 is LGHNA and CDR2 is YSLEER.

The genes are TRBV2 and TRBJ2-5; 9 bases fit TRBD1. The CDR3 spans 15 residues. Germline V gene lookup returns CDR1 SNHLY and CDR2 FYNNEI. V was pared by 6 bases and J by 5 bases, with 10 bases of the junction left unmatched. CDR3 in DNA: TGTGCCAGCAGCGCCGAACAGGGGGCCGGGGAGACCCAGTACTTC. Encoded protein: CASSAEQGAGETQYF.

The V call is TRBV10-3, the J call TRBJ1-5; D perhaps matches TRBD1 (6 bases). This CDR3 contains 14 residues. Germline V gene sequence: CDR1 ENHRY, CDR2 SYGVKD. V dropped 3 bases and J dropped 8 bases, with 14 bases sitting between them. CDR3 nucleotides: TGTGCCATCAGTGATGGACAGCTGCGTGAGCCCCAGCATTTT. Translating gives CAISDGQLREPQHF.

On this clone: At the DNA level, this CDR3 is encoded by other sequences in the same sample as well. The chain joins TRBV7-2 to TRBJ2-6; D ambiguous. Germline V gene lookup returns CDR1 SGHTA and CDR2 FQGNSA. This CDR3 has 13 residues. Trimming removed 5 bases from V and 2 bases from J, with 4 bases in between. The CDR3 is CASSRPGANVLTF. The DNA for the CDR3 is TGTGCCAGCAGCCGACCTGGGGCCAACGTCCTGACTTTC. The full variable domain, with the rest looked up from reference TRBV7-2 and TRBJ2-6, is GAGVSQSPSNKVTEKGKDVELRCDPISGHTALYWYRQSLGQGLEFLIYFQGNSAPDKSGLPSDRFSAERTGGSVSTLTIQRTQQEDSAVYLCASSRPGANVLTFGAGSRLTVL.

This clone was picked up one time. This rearrangement joins TRBV7-3 to TRBJ2-3, with 11 bases identical to TRBD1. Germline CDR1 reads SGHTA; CDR2 reads FQGTGA. The CDR3 is 16 amino acids. V lost 4 bases to trimming and J lost 4 bases; unmatched junction nucleotides: 7. CDR3 protein: CASSSGTGGGSDTQYF. The CDR3, as DNA: TGTGCCAGCAGCTCGGGGACAGGGGGTGGGTCAGATACGCAGTATTTT.

The V call is TRBV21-1, the J call TRBJ2-3. TRBV21-1 is annotated as a pseudogene. CDR3 length: 16 residues. CDR3 nucleotides: TGTGCCAGCAGCAATAATACGGCGCCTTATTCAGATACGCAGTATTTT. Amino acids: CASSNNTAPYSDTQYF.

In this sample, this clone turned up once. The chain uses TRBV2 and TRBJ2-7; 9 nucleotides agree with TRBD1. From germline, CDR1 is SNHLY and CDR2 FYNNEI. This CDR3 comprises 16 residues. J was trimmed by 0 bases and V by 6 bases; bases with no gene match: 9. CDR3 loop: CASSGEGQGFSYEQYF. The DNA for the CDR3 is TGTGCCAGCAGCGGAGAGGGACAGGGCTTCTCCTACGAGCAGTACTTC.

This chain connects TRBV5-1 to TRBJ2-7; no definite D call. Trimming took off 2 bases at V and 7 bases at J, with 13 bases between the two ends. The germline gives CDR1 SGHRS, CDR2 YFSETQ. This CDR3 spans 13 amino acids. CDR3 amino acids: CASSFWESREQYF. The CDR3 DNA reads TGCGCCAGCAGCTTTTGGGAATCGAGAGAGCAGTACTTC.

This clone has a single count. The chain couples TRBV29-1 to TRBJ2-5; 7 bases agree with TRBD1. The DNA end is a closer match to TRBJ2-7, so the J assignment may be wrong. The CDR3 length is 14 residues. Germline V lookup: CDR1 SQVTM, CDR2 ANQGSEA. The CDR3 spells CSVEARDSPYEQYF. The DNA of the CDR3 is TGCAGCGTTGAAGCCCGGGACAGCCCCTACGAGCAGTACTTC.

V and J are TRBV5-1 and TRBJ2-6, with 8 bases aligning to TRBD1. The CDR3 extends over 16 amino acids. Germline assignment: CDR1 SGHRS and CDR2 YFSETQ. Trimming cost V 4 bases and J 2 bases; bases outside gene matches: 5. CDR3 coding DNA: TGCGCCAGCAGCCTACCAGGGGGCGCTGGGGCCAACGTCCTGACTTTC. It is translated as CASSLPGGAGANVLTF.

The chain carries TRBV19 and TRBJ2-5, with D possibly TRBD2 on 5 matching bases. Deletions cut 4 bases from V and 5 bases from J, with 11 bases between. Germline values: CDR1 LNHDA, CDR2 SQIVND (reference sequence). The CDR3 extends over 13 amino acids. The CDR3 loop is CASSRARVETQYF. In DNA form, the CDR3 reads TGTGCCAGTAGTAGGGCGCGGGTGGAGACCCAGTACTTC.